Sequencing of this T cell receptor (beta chain) was carried out in a study of blood T cell repertoires in COVID-19. Across the study: The cDNA or gDNA used as material had been derived from T cells, B-cell-depleted T cells, or PBMCs.

Original methodology: Estimation of nucleated cell counts relied on the amplification of reference gene primers. Libraries were prepared by immunoSEQ multiplex PCR; TCRdb keeps only in-frame clonotypes and omits some of them. Clone size and the V and J calls come from that table; the DNA yielded D and trimming. The profile shows more than 250,000 clones, 75% to 90% of them singletons. The germline CDR1 and CDR2 sequences are DFQATT and SNEGSKA (reference sequence). Trimming removed 6 bases at V and 4 bases at J, with 5 bases between. The CDR3 totals 10 residues. This receptor was obtained from a woman in her 30s who had recovered from COVID-19. Source material: peripheral blood. This sequence joins TRBV20-1 and TRBJ2-3, with a tentative D call TRBD2 (5 bases). CDR3 sequence: CSAAADTQYF. In DNA, the CDR3 is TGCAGTGCAGCGGCAGATACGCAGTATTTT.